This entry concerns a single T cell receptor (beta chain). Antigen unknown. This entry belongs to a study of PD-1 blockade in classical Hodgkin lymphoma. General observations from the study: Similar baseline diversity was found in complete responders and newly diagnosed patients.

Only in-frame clones appear in the TCRdb table, and some are missing; sequencing was by immunoSEQ multiplex PCR. The data contain approximately 60,000 clones, approximately 88% of them singletons. Trimming took off 0 bases at V and 1 base at J, with 21 bases between the two ends. Germline V gene lookup returns CDR1 MNHEY and CDR2 SMNVEV (reference sequence). The CDR3 is 19 residues long. No patient escaped relapse after autologous stem cell transplantation, and brentuximab vedotin exposure varied. The source material was peripheral blood mononuclear cells (PBMCs), sampled at baseline. The source is a human donor with classical Hodgkin lymphoma. The chain is built from TRBV27 and TRBJ1-2; D remains unclear. In nucleotides, the CDR3 is TGTGCCAGCAGTTTATCTTCCCCTGTATGGGGAATTTATAACTATGGCTACACCTTC. This encodes CASSLSSPVWGIYNYGYTF.